This T cell receptor (beta chain) was sequenced in a study of shared clonotypes between healthy human individuals. Study-wide points: Sorted-subset sequencing was shown by rarefaction to be incomplete despite large depth.

To note about this clone: Antigen specificity is unknown.

Donation came from healthy HIV-negative adults that had no recent acute infections or vaccinations. The assay was run at deep level. The protocol was immunoSEQ multiplex PCR, while the TCRdb copy is restricted to in-frame clones and leaves out a portion. The sample lists around 2.1 million clones, approximately 96% occurring once. Input material: naive CD4+ T cells sorted from blood. Described subset: CD45RA+ positively selected. This clonotype was sampled from a man younger than 30 in good health.

In DNA, the CDR3 is TGTGCCAGCAGTGTGGAGGCGGGGGAGAGCTCACCCCTCCACTTT. Its protein is CASSVEAGESSPLHF. The chain combines TRBV2 with TRBJ1-6, with D tentatively TRBD1 (5 bases). V was cut by 4 bases and J by 10 bases, with 17 bases left in between. CDR1 and CDR2 (germline): SNHLY, FYNNEI. The CDR3 loop spans 15 amino acids.